This T cell receptor beta chain stems from a study of T cell responses to AZD1222 COVID-19 vaccine. The table came from immunoSEQ multiplex PCR; TCRdb's copy has only in-frame clones and leaves some out. The data show over 100,000 clones, with 88% seen just once and more than 3% held by the top ten. CDR1 is SGHRS and CDR2 is YFSETQ in the germline V gene. The CDR3 contains 13 residues. The V gene end was trimmed by 4 bases and the J gene end by 9 bases; junction bases not matched to a gene: 6. The sequence was obtained from an adult in good health. The chain carries TRBV5-1 and TRBJ2-5; 10 bases match TRBD2. The specimen comprised peripheral blood, sampled on day 0 of AZD1222 vaccination. DNA for the CDR3: TGCGCCAGCAGCATACTAAGCGGGGGGGCCCAGTACTTC. As protein: CASSILSGGAQYF.